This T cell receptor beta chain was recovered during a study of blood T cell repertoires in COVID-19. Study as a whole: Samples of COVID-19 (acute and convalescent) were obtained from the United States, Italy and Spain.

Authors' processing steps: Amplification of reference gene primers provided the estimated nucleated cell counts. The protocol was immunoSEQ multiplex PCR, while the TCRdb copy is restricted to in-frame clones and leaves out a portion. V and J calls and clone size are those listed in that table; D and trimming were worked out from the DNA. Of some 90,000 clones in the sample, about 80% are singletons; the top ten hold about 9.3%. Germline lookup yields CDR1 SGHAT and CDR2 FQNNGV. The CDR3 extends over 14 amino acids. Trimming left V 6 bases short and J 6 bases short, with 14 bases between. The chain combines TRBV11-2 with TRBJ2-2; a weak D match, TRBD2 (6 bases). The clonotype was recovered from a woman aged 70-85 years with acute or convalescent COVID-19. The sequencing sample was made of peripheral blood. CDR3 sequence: CASRQVGGSGELFF. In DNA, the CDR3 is TGTGCCAGCAGACAAGTTGGGGGGTCCGGGGAGCTGTTTTTT.